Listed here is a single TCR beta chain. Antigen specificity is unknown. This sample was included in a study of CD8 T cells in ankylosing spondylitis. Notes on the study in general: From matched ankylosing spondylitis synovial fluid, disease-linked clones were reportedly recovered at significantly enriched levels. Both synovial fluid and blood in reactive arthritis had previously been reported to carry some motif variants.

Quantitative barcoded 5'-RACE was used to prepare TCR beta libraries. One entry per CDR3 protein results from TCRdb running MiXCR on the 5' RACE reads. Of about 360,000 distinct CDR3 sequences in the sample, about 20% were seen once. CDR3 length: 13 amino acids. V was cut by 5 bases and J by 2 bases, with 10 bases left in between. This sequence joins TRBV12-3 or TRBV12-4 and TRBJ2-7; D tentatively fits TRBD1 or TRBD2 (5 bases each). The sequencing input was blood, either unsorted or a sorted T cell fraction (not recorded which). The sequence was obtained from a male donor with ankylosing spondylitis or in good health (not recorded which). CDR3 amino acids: CASSRDGPYEQYF. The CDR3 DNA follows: TGTGCCAGCAGTCGGGACGGGCCCTACGAGCAGTACTTC.